This T cell receptor (beta chain) was observed in a study of CD8+ T cells in alopecia areata. In each case, RNA was isolated and then reverse transcribed into cDNA as the sequencing template. The protocol was immunoSEQ multiplex PCR, while the TCRdb copy is restricted to in-frame clones and leaves out a portion. In the table there are approximately 120,000 clones, 61% of which are singletons. The CDR3 is made up of 14 amino acids. V gave up 1 base and J gave up 5 bases; unmatched junction bases: 3. Germline V gene data show CDR1 as MGHDK and CDR2 as SYGVNS. Treatment in this sample: oral pan-JAK inhibitor, 5-10 mg twice daily.

This TCR derives from a human donor with alopecia areata. Source: CD4+ T cells sorted from blood, taken at week 4, from a patient treated with tofacitinib. The rearrangement links TRBV25-1 to TRBJ1-1, with 8 bases aligning to TRBD1. CDR3 coding DNA: TGTGCCAGCAGTGAATCAGGGGGCAAGACTGAAGCTTTCTTT. This translates into CASSESGGKTEAFF. Drawing the rest from reference TRBV25-1 and TRBJ1-1, the complete variable domain is EADIYQTPRYLVIGTGKKITLECSQTMGHDKMYWYQQDPGMELHLIHYSYGVNSTEKGDLSSESTVSRIRTEHFPLTLESARPSHTSQYLCASSESGGKTEAFFGQGTRLTVV.